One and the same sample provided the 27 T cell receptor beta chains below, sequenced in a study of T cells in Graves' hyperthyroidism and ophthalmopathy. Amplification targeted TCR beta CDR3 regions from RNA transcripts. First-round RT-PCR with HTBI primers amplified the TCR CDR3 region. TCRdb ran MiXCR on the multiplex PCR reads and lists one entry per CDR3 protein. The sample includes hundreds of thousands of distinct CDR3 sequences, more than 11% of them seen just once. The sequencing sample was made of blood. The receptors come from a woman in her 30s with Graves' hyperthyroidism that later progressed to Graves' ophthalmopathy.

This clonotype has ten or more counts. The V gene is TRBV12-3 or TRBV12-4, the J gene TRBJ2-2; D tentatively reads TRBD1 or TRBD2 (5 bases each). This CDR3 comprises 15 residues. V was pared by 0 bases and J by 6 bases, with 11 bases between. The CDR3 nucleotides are TGTGCCAGCAGTTTAGCGCTTGGGGGAGCCGGGGAGCTGTTTTTT. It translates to CASSLALGGAGELFF.

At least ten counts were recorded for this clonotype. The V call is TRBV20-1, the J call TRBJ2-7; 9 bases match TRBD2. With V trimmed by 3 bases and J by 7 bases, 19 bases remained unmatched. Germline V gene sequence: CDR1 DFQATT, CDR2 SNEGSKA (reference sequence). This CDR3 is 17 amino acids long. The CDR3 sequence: CSARGEWASGKAKEQYF. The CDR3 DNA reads TGCAGTGCTAGGGGCGAATGGGCTAGCGGGAAGGCGAAGGAGCAGTACTTC.

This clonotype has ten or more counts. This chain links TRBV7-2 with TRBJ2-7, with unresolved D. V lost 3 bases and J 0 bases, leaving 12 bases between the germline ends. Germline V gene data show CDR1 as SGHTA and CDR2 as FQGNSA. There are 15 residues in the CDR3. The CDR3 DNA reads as TGTGCCAGCAGCTTTGATTCCCGGAGCTCCTACGAGCAGTACTTC. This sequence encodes CASSFDSRSSYEQYF.

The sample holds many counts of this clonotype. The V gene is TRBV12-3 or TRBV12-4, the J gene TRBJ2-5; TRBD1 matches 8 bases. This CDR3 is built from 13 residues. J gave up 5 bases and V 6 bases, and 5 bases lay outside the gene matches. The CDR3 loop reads CASSGQGYETQYF. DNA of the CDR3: TGTGCCAGCAGCGGACAGGGTTACGAGACCCAGTACTTC.

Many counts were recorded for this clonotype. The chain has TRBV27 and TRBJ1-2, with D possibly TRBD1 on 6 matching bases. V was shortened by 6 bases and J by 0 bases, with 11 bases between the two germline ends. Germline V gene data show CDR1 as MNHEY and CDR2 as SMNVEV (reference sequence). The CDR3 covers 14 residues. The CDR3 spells CASRPRQANYGYTF. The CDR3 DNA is TGTGCCAGCAGACCTCGACAGGCTAACTATGGCTACACCTTC.

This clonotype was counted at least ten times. Here the CDR3 reads CASSPDGGNNQPQHF. CDR3 nucleotides: TGTGCCAGCAGTCCTGACGGGGGAAACAATCAGCCCCAGCATTTT. The V gene is TRBV2, the J gene TRBJ1-5; D possibly corresponds to TRBD1 (5 bases). Trimming took off 5 bases at V and 3 bases at J, with 14 bases between the two ends. CDR1 and CDR2 (germline): SNHLY, FYNNEI. This CDR3 has 15 amino acids.

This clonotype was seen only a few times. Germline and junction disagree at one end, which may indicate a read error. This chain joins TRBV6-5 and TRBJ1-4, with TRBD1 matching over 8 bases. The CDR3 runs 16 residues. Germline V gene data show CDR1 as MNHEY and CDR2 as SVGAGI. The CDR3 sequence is CASSYGQGGTNGKLFF. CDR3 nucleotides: TGTGCCAGCAGTTACGGACAGGGTGGGACTAATGGAAAACTGTTTTTT.

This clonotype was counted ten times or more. CDR3 loop: CAWSIGAQYF. CDR3 bases: TGTGCCTGGAGTATAGGGGCGCAGTACTTC. The chain is built from TRBV30 and TRBJ2-7; possible D gene TRBD1, 5 bases. Trimming left V 2 bases short and J 9 bases short, with 8 bases between. The CDR3 consists of 10 residues. CDR1 and CDR2 (germline): GTSNPN, SVGIG (reference sequence).

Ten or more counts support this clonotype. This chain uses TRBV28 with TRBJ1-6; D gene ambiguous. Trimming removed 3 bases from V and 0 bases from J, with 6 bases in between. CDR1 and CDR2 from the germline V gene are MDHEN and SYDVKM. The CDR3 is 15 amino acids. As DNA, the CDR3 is TGTGCCAGCAGTTTCAGTAGCTCCTATAATTCACCCCTCCACTTT. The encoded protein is CASSFSSSYNSPLHF.

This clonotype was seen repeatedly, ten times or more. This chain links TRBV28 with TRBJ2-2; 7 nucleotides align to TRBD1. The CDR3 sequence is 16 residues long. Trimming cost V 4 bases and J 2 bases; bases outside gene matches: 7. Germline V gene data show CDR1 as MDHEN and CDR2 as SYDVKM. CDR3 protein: CASSSPGQRNTGELFF. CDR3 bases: TGTGCCAGCAGTTCCCCGGGACAGAGAAACACCGGGGAGCTGTTTTTT.

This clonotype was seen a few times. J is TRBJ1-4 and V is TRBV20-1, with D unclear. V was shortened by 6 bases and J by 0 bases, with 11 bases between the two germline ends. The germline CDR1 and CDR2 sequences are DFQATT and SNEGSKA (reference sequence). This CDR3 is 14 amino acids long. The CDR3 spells CSALAGSTNEKLFF. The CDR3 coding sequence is TGCAGTGCGCTGGCTGGATCAACTAATGAAAAACTGTTTTTT.

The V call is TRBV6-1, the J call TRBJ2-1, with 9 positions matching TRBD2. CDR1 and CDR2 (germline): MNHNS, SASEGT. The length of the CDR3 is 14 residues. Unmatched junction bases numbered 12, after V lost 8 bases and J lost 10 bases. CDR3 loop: CASLPAGGLGEQFF. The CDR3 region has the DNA TGTGCCAGCCTACCAGCGGGAGGACTCGGCGAGCAGTTCTTC.

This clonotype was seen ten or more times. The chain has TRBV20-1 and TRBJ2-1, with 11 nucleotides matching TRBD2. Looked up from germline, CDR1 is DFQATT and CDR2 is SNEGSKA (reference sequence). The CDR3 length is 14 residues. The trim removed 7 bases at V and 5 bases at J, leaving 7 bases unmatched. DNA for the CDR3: TGCAGTGTAACCGGGACTAGCGGCCACAATGAGCAGTTCTTC. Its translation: CSVTGTSGHNEQFF.

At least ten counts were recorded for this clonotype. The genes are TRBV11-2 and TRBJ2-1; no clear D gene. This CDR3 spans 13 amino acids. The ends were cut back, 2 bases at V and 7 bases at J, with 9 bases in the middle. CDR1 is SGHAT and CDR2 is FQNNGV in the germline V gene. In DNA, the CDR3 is TGTGCCAGCAGCTTAATTTCAGCGAATGAGCAGTTCTTC. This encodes CASSLISANEQFF.

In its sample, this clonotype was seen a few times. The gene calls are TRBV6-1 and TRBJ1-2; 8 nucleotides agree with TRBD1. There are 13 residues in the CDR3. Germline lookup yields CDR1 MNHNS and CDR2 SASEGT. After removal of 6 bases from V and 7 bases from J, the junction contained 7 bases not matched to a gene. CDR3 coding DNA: TGTGCCAGCAGCAGGGGGCGCGATCTTGGCTACACCTTC. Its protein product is CASSRGRDLGYTF.

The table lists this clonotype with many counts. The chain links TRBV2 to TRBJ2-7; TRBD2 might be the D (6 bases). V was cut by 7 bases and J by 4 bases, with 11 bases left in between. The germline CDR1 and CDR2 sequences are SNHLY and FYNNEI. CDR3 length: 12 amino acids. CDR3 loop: CASILEGYEQYF. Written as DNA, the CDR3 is TGTGCCAGCATCCTGGAGGGGTACGAGCAGTACTTC.

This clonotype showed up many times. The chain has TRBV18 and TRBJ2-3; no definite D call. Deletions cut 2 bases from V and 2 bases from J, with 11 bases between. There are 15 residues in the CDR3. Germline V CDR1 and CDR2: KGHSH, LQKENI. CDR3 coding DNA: TGTGCCAGCTCACCAAAGAGACCTAACACAGATACGCAGTATTTT. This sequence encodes CASSPKRPNTDTQYF.

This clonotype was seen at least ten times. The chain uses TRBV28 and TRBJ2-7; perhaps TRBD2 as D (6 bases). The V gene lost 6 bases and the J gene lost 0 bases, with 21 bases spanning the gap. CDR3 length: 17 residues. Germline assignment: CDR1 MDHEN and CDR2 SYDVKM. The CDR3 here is CASSLPLSGVSSYEQYF. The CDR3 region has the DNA TGTGCCAGCAGCTTACCGCTTTCGGGAGTCAGCTCCTACGAGCAGTACTTC.

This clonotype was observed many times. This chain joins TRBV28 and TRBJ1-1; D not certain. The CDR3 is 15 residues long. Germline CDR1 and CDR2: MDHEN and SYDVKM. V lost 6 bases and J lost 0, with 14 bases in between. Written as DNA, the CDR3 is TGTGCCAGCAGGAACCTCGGGAGTTTGAACACTGAAGCTTTCTTT. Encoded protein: CASRNLGSLNTEAFF.

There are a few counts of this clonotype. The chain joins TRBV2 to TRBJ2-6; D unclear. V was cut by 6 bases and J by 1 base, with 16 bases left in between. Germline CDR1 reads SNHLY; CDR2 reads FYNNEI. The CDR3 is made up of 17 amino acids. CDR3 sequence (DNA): TGTGCCAGCAGGAGCAGTGTATCCCAATCTGGGGCCAACGTCCTGACTTTC. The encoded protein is CASRSSVSQSGANVLTF.

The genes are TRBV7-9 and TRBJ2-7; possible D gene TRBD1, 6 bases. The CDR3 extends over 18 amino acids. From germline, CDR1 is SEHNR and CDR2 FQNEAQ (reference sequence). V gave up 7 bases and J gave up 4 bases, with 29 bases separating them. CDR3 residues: CASTDPQPRTPRGYEQYF. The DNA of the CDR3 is TGTGCCAGCACGGACCCCCAACCCAGGACCCCCAGGGGATACGAGCAGTACTTC.

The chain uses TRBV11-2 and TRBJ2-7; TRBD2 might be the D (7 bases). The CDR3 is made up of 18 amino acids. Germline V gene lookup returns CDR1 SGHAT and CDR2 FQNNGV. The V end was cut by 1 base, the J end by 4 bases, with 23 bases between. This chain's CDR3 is CASSLGGPSGNPGYEQYF. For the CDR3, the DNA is TGTGCCAGCAGCTTAGGGGGGCCTAGCGGTAATCCGGGGTACGAGCAGTACTTC.

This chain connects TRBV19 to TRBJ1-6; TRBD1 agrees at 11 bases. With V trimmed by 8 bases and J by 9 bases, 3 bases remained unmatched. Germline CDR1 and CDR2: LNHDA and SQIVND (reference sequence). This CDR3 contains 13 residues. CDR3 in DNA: TGTGCCAGTCGGGGGACAGGGGGTTCACCCCTCCACTTT. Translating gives CASRGTGGSPLHF.

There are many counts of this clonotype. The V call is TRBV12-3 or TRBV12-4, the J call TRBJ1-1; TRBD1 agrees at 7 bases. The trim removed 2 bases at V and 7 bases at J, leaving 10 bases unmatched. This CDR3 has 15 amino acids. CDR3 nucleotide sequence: TGTGCCAGCAGTTTATCTGGACGGGACAGCAATGAAGCTTTCTTT. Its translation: CASSLSGRDSNEAFF.

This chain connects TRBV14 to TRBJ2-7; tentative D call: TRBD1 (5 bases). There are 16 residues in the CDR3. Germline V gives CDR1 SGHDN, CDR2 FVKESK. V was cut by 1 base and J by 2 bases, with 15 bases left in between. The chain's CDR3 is CASSQGQLIPPYEQYF. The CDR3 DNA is TGTGCCAGCAGCCAAGGACAGCTAATCCCCCCCTACGAGCAGTACTTC. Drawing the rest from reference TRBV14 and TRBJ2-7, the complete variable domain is EAGVTQFPSHSVIEKGQTVTLRCDPISGHDNLYWYRRVMGKEIKFLLHFVKESKQDESGMPNNRFLAERTGGTYSTLKVQPAELEDSGVYFCASSQGQLIPPYEQYFGPGTRLTVT.

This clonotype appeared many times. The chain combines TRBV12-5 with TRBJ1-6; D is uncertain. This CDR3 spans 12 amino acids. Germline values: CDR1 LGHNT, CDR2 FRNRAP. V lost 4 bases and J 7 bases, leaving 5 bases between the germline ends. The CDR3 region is CASGWENSPLHF. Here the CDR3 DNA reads TGTGCTAGTGGTTGGGAGAATTCACCCCTCCACTTT.

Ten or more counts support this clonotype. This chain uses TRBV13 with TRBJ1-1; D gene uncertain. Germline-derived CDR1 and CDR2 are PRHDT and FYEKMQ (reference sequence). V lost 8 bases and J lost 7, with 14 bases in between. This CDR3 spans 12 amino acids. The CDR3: CASRQWTNEAFF. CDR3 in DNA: TGTGCCAGCCGTCAGTGGACCAATGAAGCTTTCTTT.